The subject of this entry is one T cell receptor beta chain. The antigen remains undetermined. Caucasian, healthy and from Russia, the donors were aged between about 6 and 90. This sample is drawn from a study of blood T cells in healthy people across ages. Findings of the study overall: Measured against age, TCR beta diversity per million T cells decreased in a roughly linear manner.

For the second PCR, which ran for 7 to 11 cycles, a sample-barcoded 5' primer and a J-beta primer mix were used. MiXCR, run by TCRdb on the 5' RACE reads, gives a single entry per CDR3 protein. The sample lists 1,500,000 or so distinct CDR3 sequences; roughly 60% were seen once. Sequencing used blood. This receptor was identified in a man in his late teens or twenties in good health.

For the CDR3, the DNA is TGTGCCAGCAGCTTAGTCCGGACTGGGTCCGAGCAGTACTTC. Its translation is CASSLVRTGSEQYF. The rearrangement joins TRBV11-2 to TRBJ2-7, with a tentative D call TRBD2 (5 bases). From germline, CDR1 is SGHAT and CDR2 FQNNGV. The CDR3 covers 14 residues. The V end was cut by 1 base, the J end by 6 bases, with 13 bases between.